What follows describes a single T cell receptor (beta chain). The sample belongs to a study of control samples from healthy donors and cancer patients. Clones were sequenced by immunoSEQ multiplex PCR, and TCRdb holds only the in-frame ones, with some missing. The sample contains fewer than 200,000 clones, more than 90% of which appear only once. The CDR3 runs to 13 residues. The V gene's germline CDR1 is MNHEY and CDR2 SVGAGI. V shed 6 bases and J shed 9 bases, with 15 bases lying between them. This rearrangement joins TRBV6-5 to TRBJ1-5; D is possibly TRBD1 (6 bases). The material sequenced was blood. The TCR comes from a man aged 30 to 39 in good health. The CDR3 DNA reads as TGTGCCAGCAGCTGGACAGCGTTCGGGCCCCAGCATTTT. Translating it yields CASSWTAFGPQHF.